A selection of T cell receptor beta chains follows, all from one sample in a study of OX40 agonist ivuxolimab in advanced cancers. Using immunoSEQ multiplex PCR, the repertoire was profiled, and TCRdb retains in-frame clones only, with some absent. The sample has under 100,000 clones, 89% seen once. Specimen: CD4+ or CD8+ T cells sorted from blood, collected in a trial of the OX40 agonist ivuxolimab. The receptors come from an adult with an advanced solid tumor such as melanoma, head and neck, liver or kidney cancer. Each CDR3 is given with its conserved first and last residue. Each record gives: J gene, D gene, CDR3 length, V gene, clone size, CDR3 DNA, CDR3 protein. A D gene is named only where the DNA matches it firmly. Size values are once, few and many counts, or a class for expanded clones, and some rows have none.

TRBJ1-5,.,15,TRBV19,once,TGTGCCAGTAGTATAGCCGGCAGGGAGAATCAGCCCCAGCATTTT,CASSIAGRENQPQHF
TRBJ2-7,.,14,TRBV19,few,TGTGCCAGTACGGTGACAGTGAGCTCCTACGAGCAGTACTTC,CASTVTVSSYEQYF
TRBJ1-2,TRBD1,15,TRBV6-5,once,TGTGCCAGCAGTTACTACGACAGGGGGCCCTATGGCTACACCTTC,CASSYYDRGPYGYTF
TRBJ1-5,.,11,TRBV28,.,TGTGCCAGCGTTAGGGATCAGCCCCAGCATTTT,CASVRDQPQHF
TRBJ2-1,TRBD2,17,TRBV13,.,TGTGCCAGCAGCCCAACTCGGGGAGCTAGCGGGAGCTATGAGCAGTTCTTC,CASSPTRGASGSYEQFF
TRBJ2-7,.,15,TRBV29-1,.,TGCAGCGCCCGGTTAGGGGGAGATTTAATCTACGAGCAGTACTTC,CSARLGGDLIYEQYF
TRBJ2-5,.,13,TRBV2,.,TGTGCCAGCATCGAGGGCAGGGAAGAGACCCAGTACTTC,CASIEGREETQYF
TRBJ1-1,.,14,TRBV7-2,once,TGTGCCAGCACCTCGCTATTACGAGGAAGCGGGGCTTTCTTT,CASTSLLRGSGAFF
TRBJ1-1,.,16,TRBV7-2,.,TGTGCCAGCAGCTTAGCTTGGGGGAGAGGGAACACTGAAGCTTTCTTT,CASSLAWGRGNTEAFF
TRBJ2-7,TRBD1,13,TRBV7-8,.,TGTGCCAGCTCAAGGGACAGAGACTACGAGCAGTACTTC,CASSRDRDYEQYF
TRBJ2-7,.,16,TRBV19,many,TGTGCCAGTAGCTTATTCATCGGGCCGTCGGCCTACGAGCAGTACTTC,CASSLFIGPSAYEQYF
TRBJ1-2,.,14,TRBV7-2,few,TGTGCCAGCAGGGAGCGAACTGTGAGCTATGGCTACACCTTC,CASRERTVSYGYTF
TRBJ2-7,.,13,TRBV7-3,.,TGTGCCAGCAGCCTCGGGAAAACCTACGAGCAGTACTTC,CASSLGKTYEQYF
TRBJ1-6,.,15,TRBV7-8,.,TGTGCCAGCAGCTTAGATGAGGACTATAATTCACCCCTCCACTTT,CASSLDEDYNSPLHF
TRBJ1-1,.,15,TRBV19,.,TGTGCCAGTAGTAGGGGGCGCCTCATGAACACTGAAGCTTTCTTT,CASSRGRLMNTEAFF
TRBJ2-2,.,14,TRBV7-6,.,TGTGCCAGCAGCTTAGCAGGGAACACCGGGGAGCTGTTTTTT,CASSLAGNTGELFF
TRBJ1-2,TRBD1,15,TRBV2,.,TGTGCCAGCAGTTCCGGGACAGTTAACACCTATGGCTACACCTTC,CASSSGTVNTYGYTF
TRBJ1-1,.,14,TRBV18,.,TGTGCCAGCTCACCACCGTCCAAGATCACTGAAGCTTTCTTT,CASSPPSKITEAFF
TRBJ2-2,TRBD1,17,TRBV19,.,TGTGCCAGTAAAAAAGGGACAGGGGTTAGCAGGGCCGGGGAGCTGTTTTTT,CASKKGTGVSRAGELFF
TRBJ2-3,.,14,TRBV5-1,.,TGCGCCAGCAGCTTTGCAAGTAGCACAGATACGCAGTATTTT,CASSFASSTDTQYF
TRBJ1-2,.,13,TRBV18,.,TGTGCCAGCTCACGATCACAGGGTGATGGCTACACCTTC,CASSRSQGDGYTF
TRBJ2-2,TRBD1,16,TRBV7-3,.,TGTGCCAGCAGCGTACAGGGGGCCTTGAACACCGGGGAGCTGTTTTTT,CASSVQGALNTGELFF
TRBJ1-4,.,16,TRBV4-3,.,TGCGCCAGCAGCCAAGATGGACCAGGGAAGAATGAAAAACTGTTTTTT,CASSQDGPGKNEKLFF
TRBJ2-7,.,14,TRBV2,.,TGTGCCACAAAGACCGATCGTATGACTTACGAGCAGTACTTC,CATKTDRMTYEQYF
TRBJ2-2,TRBD2,19,TRBV4-1,once,TGCGCCAGCAGCCAAGTAGGCCTAGCGGGGGGCATGAACACCGGGGAGCTGTTTTTT,CASSQVGLAGGMNTGELFF
TRBJ2-7,.,15,TRBV5-4,once,TGTGCCAGCAGCCCCTCAGGAGGGTCCAGCTACGAGCAGTACTTC,CASSPSGGSSYEQYF
TRBJ2-2,TRBD2,16,TRBV11-1,.,TGTGCCAGCAGCTTAGACCCCCAGGGCGGGGGCGGGGAGCTGTTTTTT,CASSLDPQGGGGELFF
TRBJ1-2,.,15,TRBV19,.,TGTGCCAGTAGCAGCGGCACCAGGAAACTTTATGGCTACACCTTC,CASSSGTRKLYGYTF
TRBJ1-2,.,14,TRBV18,.,TGTGCCAGCTCCCAACCGGGGGGTCTGGTTGGCTACACCTTC,CASSQPGGLVGYTF
TRBJ2-7,.,11,TRBV6-5,.,TGTGCCAGCAGCGACTTTTACGAGCAGTACTTC,CASSDFYEQYF
TRBJ2-1,.,14,TRBV15,.,TGTGCCACCAGCGGGGAGGGGGTGTACAATGAGCAGTTCTTC,CATSGEGVYNEQFF
TRBJ1-1,.,18,TRBV7-3,.,TGTGCCAGCAGCTTATTTTCAATCAGGGAGGGTGCGCGCACTGAAGCTTTCTTT,CASSLFSIREGARTEAFF
TRBJ2-2,.,14,TRBV30,.,TGTGCCTGGAGGCGAATGGGGAACACCGGGGAGCTGTTTTTT,CAWRRMGNTGELFF
TRBJ2-7,.,15,TRBV4-3,.,TGCGCCAGCAGCCATAACCGGGACGCTACCTACGAGCAGTACTTC,CASSHNRDATYEQYF
TRBJ1-1,.,14,TRBV10-3,.,TGTGCCATCAGTGAAGGGGAGCGGAACACTGAAGCTTTCTTT,CAISEGERNTEAFF
TRBJ2-7,TRBD1,12,TRBV2,.,TGTGCCAGCACTCCGACAGGGGGCGAGCAGTACTTC,CASTPTGGEQYF
TRBJ1-5,.,14,TRBV7-2,.,TGTGCCAGCAGCCAGGGACCGAGCGGGCAGCCCCAGCATTTT,CASSQGPSGQPQHF
TRBJ1-5,.,15,TRBV4-3,.,TGCGCCAGCAGCCAAGATGGTCTAGTAAATCAGCCCCAGCATTTT,CASSQDGLVNQPQHF
TRBJ2-4,.,12,TRBV7-2,.,TGTGCCAGCAGCCCTCAGGGGAACATTCAGTACTTC,CASSPQGNIQYF
TRBJ1-1,.,15,TRBV9,.,TGTGCCAGCAGCGTAGGTGGTGCCGGTGGGGCTGAAGCTTTCTTT,CASSVGGAGGAEAFF
TRBJ1-5,TRBD1,13,TRBV19,few,TGTGCCAGTAGTGGAACAGGGGGCCAGCCCCAGCATTTT,CASSGTGGQPQHF
TRBJ2-3,TRBD2,14,TRBV4-2,.,TGTGCCAGCAAGGGGTTAGCGGGAGCAGATACGCAGTATTTT,CASKGLAGADTQYF
TRBJ2-6,.,17,TRBV2,once,TGTGCCAGCAGTGGAGTCTTAAGACACTCTGGGGCCAACGTCCTGACTTTC,CASSGVLRHSGANVLTF
TRBJ1-1,TRBD1,16,TRBV4-2,.,TGTGCCAGCAGCCAAGTTTCTGGCAGGGGGCCCACTGAAGCTTTCTTT,CASSQVSGRGPTEAFF
TRBJ2-5,TRBD1,14,TRBV2,once,TGTGCCAGCAGTACAGGGACAGGCGAAGAGACCCAGTACTTC,CASSTGTGEETQYF
TRBJ2-7,.,11,TRBV20-1,.,TGCAGTGCTAGATACCAATACGAGCAGTACTTC,CSARYQYEQYF
TRBJ2-1,TRBD2,17,TRBV5-1,.,TGCGCCAGCAGCCCTGGGACTAGCGGGGGCCTCTACAATGAGCAGTTCTTC,CASSPGTSGGLYNEQFF
TRBJ1-2,.,14,TRBV2,.,TGTGCCAGCAGTGAAGGCCGGGTGAACTATGGCTACACCTTC,CASSEGRVNYGYTF
TRBJ2-1,TRBD1,15,TRBV19,.,TGTGCCGTCGGACAGGGGCAGAGGCCCTACAATGAGCAGTTCTTC,CAVGQGQRPYNEQFF
TRBJ2-6,.,15,TRBV11-2,.,TGTGCCAGCAGCTTAGGAAACTCTGGGGCCAACGTCCTGACTTTC,CASSLGNSGANVLTF
TRBJ1-2,.,14,TRBV5-6,.,TGTGCCAGCAGCCTGGCTGTTGGGATCTATGGCTACACCTTC,CASSLAVGIYGYTF